This TCR beta chain was found in a study of blood T cell repertoires in COVID-19. About the study: The analysed material was cDNA or gDNA that came from T cells, B-cell-depleted T cells, or PBMCs.

Some clones are missing from TCRdb's copy, which holds only in-frame ones; the method was immunoSEQ multiplex PCR. Seen here are 200,000 to 250,000 clones, nearly 90% observed once, and the top ten hold about an eighth. Looked up from germline, CDR1 is SGHTA and CDR2 is FQGTGA. V gave up 1 base and J gave up 0 bases, with 12 bases separating them. This CDR3 comprises 16 residues. This receptor was taken from a woman between 18 and 30 years old who had recovered from COVID-19. The sequencing input was peripheral blood. The rearrangement links TRBV7-3 to TRBJ1-2, with D unresolved. CDR3 DNA: TGTGCCAGCAGCTTAAACCCCGAGGTAGCTAACTATGGCTACACCTTC. This encodes CASSLNPEVANYGYTF. The full variable domain, its missing parts supplied by reference TRBV7-3 and TRBJ1-2, is GAGVSQTPSNKVTEKGKYVELRCDPISGHTALYWYRQSLGQGPEFLIYFQGTGAADDSGLPNDRFFAVRPEGSVSTLKIQRTERGDSAVYLCASSLNPEVANYGYTFGSGTRLTVV.